A single sample gave rise to the 13 T cell receptor beta chains below, sequenced in a study of blood T cell repertoires in COVID-19. The repertoire was sequenced with immunoSEQ multiplex PCR; TCRdb's copy has only in-frame clones and lacks some. The sample lists roughly 150,000 clones; 87% were seen once. Source material: peripheral blood. All receptors derive from a human donor in a cohort sampled during active COVID-19.

The gene calls are TRBV6-5 and TRBJ1-6, with D hard to call. The germline V gene encodes CDR1 MNHEY and CDR2 SVGAGI. The CDR3 is 14 residues long. Trimming cost V 4 bases and J 6 bases, with 10 bases left between them. The CDR3 DNA reads as TGTGCCAGCAGTTCCCCGGGAGTTAATTCACCCCTCCACTTT. Translated: CASSSPGVNSPLHF.

The chain combines TRBV5-6 with TRBJ2-3, with D possibly matching TRBD2 (6 bases). Germline CDR1 is SGHDT and CDR2 is YYEEEE. Trimming pared 1 base from V and 0 bases from J, leaving 9 bases between. CDR3 length: 15 amino acids. The CDR3 loop is CASSLRGISTDTQYF. The DNA of the CDR3 is TGTGCCAGCAGCTTGCGGGGGATAAGCACAGATACGCAGTATTTT.

This chain joins TRBV30 and TRBJ2-5; possible D gene TRBD2, 7 bases. With 5 bases removed from V and 5 bases from J, the gap between germline ends came to 15 bases. Germline V CDR1 and CDR2: GTSNPN, SVGIG (reference sequence). CDR3 length: 13 amino acids. CDR3: CAWDRGAQETQYF. The CDR3 nucleotides read TGTGCCTGGGATCGGGGGGCCCAGGAGACCCAGTACTTC.

This clone was found a few times. CDR3 DNA sequence: TGTGCCAGCAGTTTAGGGACAGGGGCTTCACCCCTCCACTTT. This translates into CASSLGTGASPLHF. The chain combines TRBV28 with TRBJ1-6, with 10 bases aligning to TRBD1. From germline, CDR1 is MDHEN and CDR2 SYDVKM. The CDR3 length is 14 residues. V gave up 2 bases and J gave up 9 bases; unmatched junction bases: 1.

The V call is TRBV10-2, the J call TRBJ2-5; the match to TRBD2 covers 12 bases. This CDR3 is 15 amino acids long. Germline CDR1 and CDR2: WSHSY and SAAADI. Trimming removed 6 bases from V and 3 bases from J; junction bases left unmatched: 5. The CDR3 region has the DNA TGCGCCAGCAGAAATCGACTAGCGGGGGAAGAGACCCAGTACTTC. Amino acid sequence: CASRNRLAGEETQYF.

V is TRBV5-5 and J is TRBJ1-3; possibly TRBD1 for D (5 bases). The CDR3 extends over 16 amino acids. Trimming took off 4 bases at V and 0 bases at J, with 14 bases between the two ends. The V gene's germline CDR1 is SGHKS and CDR2 YYEKEE (reference sequence). Here the CDR3 reads CASSPPSGNSGNTIYF. The CDR3 DNA reads TGTGCCAGCAGCCCCCCCTCAGGGAACTCTGGAAACACCATATATTTT. Based on the CDR3 plus reference TRBV5-5 and TRBJ1-3, the full variable domain is DAGVTQSPTHLIKTRGQQVTLRCSPISGHKSVSWYQQVLGQGPQFIFQYYEKEERGRGNFPDRFSARQFPNYSSELNVNALLLGDSALYLCASSPPSGNSGNTIYFGEGSWLTVV.

A single count supports this clone. This rearrangement joins TRBV7-9 to TRBJ2-7; TRBD1 might be the D (5 bases). The CDR3 sequence is 16 residues long. Deletions cut 5 bases from V and 7 bases from J, with 24 bases between. Germline assignment: CDR1 SEHNR and CDR2 FQNEAQ (reference sequence). CDR3 sequence reads: CASSLGWGRHETEQYF. CDR3 bases: TGTGCCAGCAGCCTAGGTTGGGGCAGGCACGAAACTGAGCAGTACTTC. Complete variable domain (other parts from reference TRBV7-9 and TRBJ2-7): DTGVSQNPRHKITKRGQNVTFRCDPISEHNRLYWYRQTLGQGPEFLTYFQNEAQLEKSRLLSDRFSAERPKGSFSTLEIQRTEQGDSAMYLCASSLGWGRHETEQYFGPGTRLTVT.

V usage is TRBV7-2 and J usage is TRBJ1-5; D unclear. The CDR3 runs 15 residues. Germline V gene data show CDR1 as SGHTA and CDR2 as FQGNSA. V shed 2 bases and J shed 8 bases, with 16 bases lying between them. The CDR3 nucleotides are TGTGCCAGCAGCTTAATAGGCGGTCGACGGGAGCCCCAGCATTTT. It specifies CASSLIGGRREPQHF.

The gene calls are TRBV5-6 and TRBJ1-1; a weak D match, TRBD1 (6 bases). The CDR3 consists of 12 residues. Trimming left V 4 bases short and J 11 bases short, with 15 bases between. CDR1 is SGHDT and CDR2 is YYEEEE in the germline V gene. DNA for the CDR3: TGTGCCAGCAGCCTTAATATCGGACAGGCTTTCTTT. Translating it yields CASSLNIGQAFF.

This clone came up a few times. The genes are TRBV24-1 and TRBJ1-1; the D is unclear. The CDR3 is 14 amino acids. V shed 7 bases and J shed 2 bases, with 13 bases lying between them. CDR1 is KGHDR, CDR2 SFDVKD, per germline. CDR3 in DNA: TGTGCCACCAGGGGTAATCGGGGTAACACTGAAGCTTTCTTT. Protein product: CATRGNRGNTEAFF.

The gene calls are TRBV19 and TRBJ1-2; D remains unclear. Germline assignment: CDR1 LNHDA and CDR2 SQIVND (reference sequence). This CDR3 is built from 12 residues. The ends were cut back, 3 bases at V and 7 bases at J, with 9 bases in the middle. In DNA form, the CDR3 reads TGTGCCAGTAGTATTGGTTTCAGTGGCTACACCTTC. This sequence encodes CASSIGFSGYTF.

Worth noting for this clone: Germline is not matched at one junction end, which may reflect a read error. The V call is TRBV7-7, the J call TRBJ2-3; D might be TRBD2 (5 bases). Germline CDR1 reads SSHAT; CDR2 reads FNYEAQ (reference sequence). The CDR3 is made up of 13 amino acids. CDR3 bases: TGTGCTAGCAGCCCACTAGGAACAGATACGCAGTATTTT. Amino acid sequence: CASSPLGTDTQYF.

This clone was found once. This chain joins TRBV3-1 (or the pseudogene TRBV3-2) and TRBJ1-1; D gene uncertain. V was trimmed by 3 bases and J by 2 bases, leaving 16 bases between them. CDR3 size: 16 residues. Germline CDR1 LGHDT, CDR2 YNNKEL (reference sequence). The CDR3 is CASSQFPTRLNTEAFF. Written as DNA, the CDR3 is TGTGCCAGCAGCCAGTTTCCGACCCGACTAAACACTGAAGCTTTCTTT.